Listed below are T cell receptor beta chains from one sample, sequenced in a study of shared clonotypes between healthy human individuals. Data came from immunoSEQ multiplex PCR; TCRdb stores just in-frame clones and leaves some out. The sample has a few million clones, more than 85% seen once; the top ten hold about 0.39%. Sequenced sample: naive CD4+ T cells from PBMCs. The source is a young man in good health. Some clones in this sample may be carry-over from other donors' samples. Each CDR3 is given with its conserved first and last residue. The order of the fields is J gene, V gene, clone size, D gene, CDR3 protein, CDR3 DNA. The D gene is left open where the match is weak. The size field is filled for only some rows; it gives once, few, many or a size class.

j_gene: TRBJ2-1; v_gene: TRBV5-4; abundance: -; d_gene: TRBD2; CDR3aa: CASSLVVAGGNEQFF; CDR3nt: TGTGCCAGCAGCTTGGTGGTGGCGGGAGGCAATGAGCAGTTCTTC
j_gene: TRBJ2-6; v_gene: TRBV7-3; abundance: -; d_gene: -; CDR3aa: CASSLDAPLVVASGANVLTF; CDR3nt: TGTGCCAGCAGCTTAGATGCCCCCCTCGTGGTTGCCTCTGGGGCCAACGTCCTGACTTTC
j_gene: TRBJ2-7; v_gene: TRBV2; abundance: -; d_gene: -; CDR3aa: CASSEISARYEQYF; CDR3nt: TGTGCCAGCAGTGAAATTAGCGCCCGCTACGAGCAGTACTTC
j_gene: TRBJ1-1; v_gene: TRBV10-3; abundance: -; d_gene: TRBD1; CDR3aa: CAISGQGLNTEAFF; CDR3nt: TGTGCCATCAGCGGACAGGGACTGAACACTGAAGCTTTCTTT
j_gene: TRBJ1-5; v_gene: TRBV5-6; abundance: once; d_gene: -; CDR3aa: CASSLWASHNQPQHF; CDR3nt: TGTGCCAGCAGCTTGTGGGCAAGCCACAATCAGCCCCAGCATTTT
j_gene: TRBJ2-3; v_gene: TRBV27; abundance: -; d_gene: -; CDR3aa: CASSQPTGSSTDTQYF; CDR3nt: TGTGCCAGCAGTCAGCCCACAGGGTCTAGCACAGATACGCAGTATTTT
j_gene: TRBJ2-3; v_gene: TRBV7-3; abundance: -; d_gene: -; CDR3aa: CASSLRAHTDTQYF; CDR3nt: TGTGCCAGCAGCTTAAGGGCCCACACAGATACGCAGTATTTT
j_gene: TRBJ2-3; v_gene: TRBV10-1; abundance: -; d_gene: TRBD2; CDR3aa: CASSEGTSDTDTQYF; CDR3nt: TGCGCCAGCAGTGAGGGGACTAGCGATACAGATACGCAGTATTTT
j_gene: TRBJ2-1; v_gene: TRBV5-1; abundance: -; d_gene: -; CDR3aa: CASSSPGTPIYNEQFF; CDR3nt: TGCGCCAGCAGCTCCCCCGGGACACCCATCTACAATGAGCAGTTCTTC
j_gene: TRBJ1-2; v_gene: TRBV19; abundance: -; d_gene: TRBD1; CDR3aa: CASSPRTGGAYGYTF; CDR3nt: TGTGCCAGTAGTCCCCGGACAGGGGGCGCCTATGGCTACACCTTC
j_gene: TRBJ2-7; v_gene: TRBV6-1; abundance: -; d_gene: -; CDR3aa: CASSEQGGRTYEQYF; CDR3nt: TGTGCCAGCAGTGAACAGGGGGGGAGAACCTACGAGCAGTACTTC